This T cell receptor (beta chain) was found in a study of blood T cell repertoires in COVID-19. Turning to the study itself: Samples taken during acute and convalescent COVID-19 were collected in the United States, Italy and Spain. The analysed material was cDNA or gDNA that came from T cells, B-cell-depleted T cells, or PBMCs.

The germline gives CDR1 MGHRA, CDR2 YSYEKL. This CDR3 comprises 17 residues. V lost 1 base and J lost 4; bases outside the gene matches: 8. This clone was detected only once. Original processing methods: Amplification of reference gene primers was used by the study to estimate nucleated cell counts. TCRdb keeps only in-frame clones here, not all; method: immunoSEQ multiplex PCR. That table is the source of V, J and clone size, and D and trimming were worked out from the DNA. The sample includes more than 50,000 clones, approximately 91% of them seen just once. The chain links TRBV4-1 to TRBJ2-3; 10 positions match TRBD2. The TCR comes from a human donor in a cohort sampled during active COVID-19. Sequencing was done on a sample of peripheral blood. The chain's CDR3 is CASSQGGASGSSDTQYF. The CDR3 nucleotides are TGCGCCAGCAGCCAAGGCGGGGCTAGCGGGAGTTCAGATACGCAGTATTTT.